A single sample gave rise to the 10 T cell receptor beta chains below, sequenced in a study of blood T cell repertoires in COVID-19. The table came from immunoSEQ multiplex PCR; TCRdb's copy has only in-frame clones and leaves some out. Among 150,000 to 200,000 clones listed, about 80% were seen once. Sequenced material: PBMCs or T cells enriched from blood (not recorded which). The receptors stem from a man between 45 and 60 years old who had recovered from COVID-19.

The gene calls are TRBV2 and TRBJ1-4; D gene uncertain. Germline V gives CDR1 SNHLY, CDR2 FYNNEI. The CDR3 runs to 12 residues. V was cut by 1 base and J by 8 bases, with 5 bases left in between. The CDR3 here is CASSEGEEKLFF. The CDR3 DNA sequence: TGTGCCAGCAGTGAAGGCGAGGAAAAACTGTTTTTT.

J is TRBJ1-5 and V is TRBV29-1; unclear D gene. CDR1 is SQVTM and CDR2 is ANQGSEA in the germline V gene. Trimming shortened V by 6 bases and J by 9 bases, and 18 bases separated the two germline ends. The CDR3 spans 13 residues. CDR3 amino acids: CSVGDRALAPQHF. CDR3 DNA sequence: TGCAGCGTCGGTGACCGGGCCCTAGCGCCCCAGCATTTT. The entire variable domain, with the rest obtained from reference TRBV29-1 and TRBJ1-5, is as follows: SAVISQKPSRDICQRGTSLTIQCQVDSQVTMMFWYRQQPGQSLTLIATANQGSEATYESGFVIDKFPISRPNLTFSTLTVSNMSPEDSSIYLCSVGDRALAPQHFGDGTRLSIL.

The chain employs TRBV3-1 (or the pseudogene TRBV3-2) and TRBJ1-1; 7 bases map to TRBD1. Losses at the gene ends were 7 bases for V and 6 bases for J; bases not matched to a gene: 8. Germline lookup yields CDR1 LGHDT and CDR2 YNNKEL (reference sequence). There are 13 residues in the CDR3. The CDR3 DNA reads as TGTGCCAGCACCCGAAACAGGGGACCTGAAGCTTTCTTT. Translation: CASTRNRGPEAFF.

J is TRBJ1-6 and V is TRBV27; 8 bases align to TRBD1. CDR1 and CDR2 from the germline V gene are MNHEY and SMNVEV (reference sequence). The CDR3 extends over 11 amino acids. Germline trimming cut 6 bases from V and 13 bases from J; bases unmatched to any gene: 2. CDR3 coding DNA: TGTGCCAGCAGGGACAGGGTTCCCCTCCACTTT. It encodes CASRDRVPLHF.

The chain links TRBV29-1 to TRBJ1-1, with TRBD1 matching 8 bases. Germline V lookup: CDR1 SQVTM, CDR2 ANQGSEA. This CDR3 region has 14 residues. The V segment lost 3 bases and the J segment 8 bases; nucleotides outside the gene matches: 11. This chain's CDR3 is CSVDGDRFRTEAFF. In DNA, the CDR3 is TGCAGCGTTGATGGGGACAGGTTCCGAACAGAAGCTTTCTTT.

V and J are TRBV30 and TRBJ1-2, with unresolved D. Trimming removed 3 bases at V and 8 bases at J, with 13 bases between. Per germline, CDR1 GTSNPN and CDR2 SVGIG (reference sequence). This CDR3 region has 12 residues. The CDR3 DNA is TGTGCCTGGAGCTTTCGAGCGGGAGGCTACACCTTC. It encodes CAWSFRAGGYTF.

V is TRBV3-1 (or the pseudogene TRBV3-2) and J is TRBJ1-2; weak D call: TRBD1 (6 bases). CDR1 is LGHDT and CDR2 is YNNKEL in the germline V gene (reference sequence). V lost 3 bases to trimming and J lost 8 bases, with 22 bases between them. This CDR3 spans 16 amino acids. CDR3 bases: TGTGCCAGCAGCCAGGAAACCCTGGGGGGGGCAGGAGGCTACACCTTC. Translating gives CASSQETLGGAGGYTF.

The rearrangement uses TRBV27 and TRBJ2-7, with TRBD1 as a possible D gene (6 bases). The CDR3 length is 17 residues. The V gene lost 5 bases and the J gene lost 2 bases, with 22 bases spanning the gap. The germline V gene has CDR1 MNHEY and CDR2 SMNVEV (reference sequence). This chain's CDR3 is CASSQLSTTGYPYEQYF. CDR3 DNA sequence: TGTGCCAGCAGTCAGCTATCCACCACAGGGTATCCCTACGAGCAGTACTTC.

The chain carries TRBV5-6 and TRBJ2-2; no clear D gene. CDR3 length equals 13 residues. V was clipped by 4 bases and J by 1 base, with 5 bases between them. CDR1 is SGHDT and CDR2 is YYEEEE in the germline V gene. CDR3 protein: CASSQQNTGELFF. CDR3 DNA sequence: TGTGCCAGCAGCCAACAGAACACCGGGGAGCTGTTTTTT.

CDR3 nucleotides: TGTGCCAGCAGCCAAGAAAGTTGGCTAGGGGTTAACACCGGGGAGCTGTTTTTT. Translation: CASSQESWLGVNTGELFF. The genes are TRBV4-2 and TRBJ2-2; perhaps TRBD1 as D (5 bases). CDR1 and CDR2 (germline): LGHNA, YNFKEQ. The CDR3 length is 18 residues. V lost 0 bases and J lost 2, with 16 bases in between.